This paragraph covers one T cell receptor beta chain sequence. This clonotype is assessed as medium-sized (0.01 to 0.1%). The antigen it recognizes is unknown. Base qualities are not provided; no much larger clone lies one nucleotide away. The library was prepared for alpha chains; this beta chain is a stray read, so its frequency means little. The CDR3, cysteine through phenylalanine, is 15 amino acids long. Only the CDR3 DNA is retained, 45 bases long and in frame from the first base. CDR1 is given as SQVTM and CDR2 as ANQGSEA, both from the germline V gene. The trim is 6 bases for V and 5 bases for J, with a gap of 20 bases between the germline ends. Libraries came from 5' RACE. These reads were obtained on a NextSeq 500. The TCR library protocol attached a unique molecular identifier to each TCR cDNA molecule to allow correction of PCR and sequencing errors. Processing in the source paper ran as follows. Decombinator tools were used for TCR identification, UMI-based error correction and CDR3 extraction. TCRs above a frequency of 2 per 1,000, corresponding to the top 1% of the tumor frequency distribution, were defined as expanded. Expanded tumor TCRs were classed as regional if statistically deemed absent (corrected P<0.05) from at least one tumor region, otherwise ubiquitous. Each repertoire was subsampled 100 times to 5,000 TCRs, after which Renyi diversity was computed with the R vegan package. CDR3 similarity networks were built from amino acid triplet string-kernel similarity, connecting CDR3s with pairwise similarity above 0.82. Through fastp at Q25 and MiXCR, TCRdb rebuilt clones from the public reads, retaining in-frame beta chains. Here each entry gathers all rows of one CDR3 protein and keeps the most common genes and DNA. The V and J calls come from TCRdb's annotation, not from the publication. This sample is represented by fewer than 10,000 distinct CDR3 sequences; roughly 7% of them were singletons. Over 15% of the sample goes to the ten largest clones.

This sample is part of a study of spatial heterogeneity in lung cancer (dated by TCRdb to between 2018 and 2021). Notes on the research overall: Beta-chain transcripts were consistently detected in greater numbers than alpha-chain transcripts, which likely reflected higher beta-chain transcript abundance. Both alpha and beta chains were TCR-sequenced in approximately 220 tumor regions, approximately 67 matched nontumor lung samples and 55 to 60 PBMC samples obtained at surgery. A strong correlation was found between TCR transcript counts in tumor regions and a T cell transcriptional module score from matched bulk RNA-seq. Nonsynonymous mutation counts, determined by whole-exome sequencing of tumor tissue, were related to TCR repertoire features. In the raw uncorrected reads, each unique combination of TCR and UMI appeared on average more than ten times. In non-small cell lung cancer, the study made a quantitative comparison of TCR alpha and beta repertoires among multiple tumor regions, matched nontumor lung and blood.

The investigation overall reported the following: The tumor nonsynonymous mutation count correlated with the number of expanded intratumoral alpha and beta TCRs. Confirming at a functional level the hypothesis that regional TCRs recognize regional mutations was considered to require additional single-cell paired TCR alpha and beta sequencing. The count of ubiquitous expanded TCRs correlated with the count of ubiquitous nonsynonymous mutations, and the count of regional expanded TCRs correlated with the count of regional nonsynonymous mutations. Estimated TCR-seq coverage of tumor T cells was only around 7.1% for alpha chains and about 14% for beta chains.

The time point label here, explained by the study, means: sample taken at primary tumor resection. Donors were 70 or so patients with early-stage, untreated non-small cell lung cancer from the lung TRACERx cohort. TCR sequencing used whole RNA extracted from tumor and nontumor lung tissue, or from cryopreserved PBMC samples, without cell sorting. Only patients with enough RNA available from two or more tumor regions were chosen for TCR sequencing. Before being selected, tumor and adjacent nontumor lung specimens were reviewed by a lung pathologist. Here the chain combines TRBV29-1 and TRBJ2-1; TRBD2 is possibly the D segment (5 matching bases). The clonotype comes from a female donor with early-stage non-small cell lung cancer. The material sequenced was lung tumor tissue, taken at surgery. Read as DNA, the sequence is TGCAGCGTGCAAATCCGAGGCGGGCGTAACAATGAGCAGTTCTTC. This codes for CSVQIRGGRNNEQFF.